The 28 T cell receptor beta chains listed next were all sequenced from one sample in a study of CD8+ T cells in alopecia areata. TCR sequencing used cDNA made by reverse transcription of extracted RNA. Sequenced by immunoSEQ multiplex PCR; TCRdb stores in-frame clones only, minus some. The data contain about 270,000 clones, roughly 60% of them singletons. The treatment denotes: oral pan-JAK inhibitor, 5-10 mg twice daily. Here the sequenced sample was CD4+ T cells sorted from blood, taken between weeks 51 and 54, from a patient treated with tofacitinib. These receptors were collected from a human donor with alopecia areata.

The J gene is TRBJ2-5, the V gene TRBV30; 8 bases match TRBD1. J was trimmed by 5 bases and V by 1 base; bases with no gene match: 3. The CDR3 contains 13 residues. Germline CDR1 is GTSNPN and CDR2 is SVGIG (reference sequence). CDR3 nucleotide sequence: TGTGCCTGGAGTGCAGGGGGCATCGAGACCCAGTACTTC. Amino acid sequence: CAWSAGGIETQYF. Using reference TRBV30 and TRBJ2-5 for the parts outside the CDR3, the full variable domain is SQTIHQWPATLVQPVGSPLSLECTVEGTSNPNLYWYRQAAGRGLQLLFYSVGIGQISSEVPQNLSASRPQDRQFILSSKKLLLSDSGFYLCAWSAGGIETQYFGPGTRLLVL.

The chain is built from TRBV2 and TRBJ1-2; unclear D gene. CDR3 length equals 13 residues. The germline V gene encodes CDR1 SNHLY and CDR2 FYNNEI. V was shortened by 3 bases and J by 8 bases, with 13 bases between the two germline ends. This CDR3 is CASSEGSLGGYTF. CDR3 nucleotides: TGTGCCAGCAGTGAGGGTTCCCTCGGCGGCTACACCTTC.

The chain employs TRBV18 and TRBJ1-5; D remains ambiguous. With 3 bases removed from V and 5 bases from J, the gap between germline ends came to 8 bases. The CDR3 has 13 amino acids. The germline gives CDR1 KGHSH, CDR2 LQKENI. The CDR3 region has the DNA TGTGCCAGCTCACCCCTCATCGATCAGCCCCAGCATTTT. Its protein is CASSPLIDQPQHF. Combining the CDR3 with reference TRBV18 and TRBJ1-5 gives the whole variable domain NAGVMQNPRHLVRRRGQEARLRCSPMKGHSHVYWYRQLPEEGLKFMVYLQKENIIDESGMPKERFSAEFPKEGPSILRIQQVVRGDSAAYFCASSPLIDQPQHFGDGTRLSIL.

This rearrangement joins TRBV30 to TRBJ1-1, with D unclear. Trimming removed 1 base from V and 6 bases from J, with 9 bases in between. Germline loops: CDR1 GTSNPN, CDR2 SVGIG (reference sequence). The CDR3 consists of 12 residues. The chain's CDR3 is CAWSAGRSEAFF. CDR3 DNA sequence: TGTGCCTGGAGTGCAGGCAGGTCTGAAGCTTTCTTT.

V gene TRBV15 combines with J gene TRBJ2-2, with D unclear. The ends were cut back, 1 base at V and 4 bases at J, with 13 bases in the middle. CDR3 length: 16 residues. Germline V CDR1 and CDR2: LNHNV, YYDKDF (reference sequence). The CDR3 loop is CATSRVSGITTGELFF. CDR3 nucleotides: TGTGCCACCAGCAGAGTTTCAGGCATCACCACCGGGGAGCTGTTTTTT.

Details on this clone: Additional DNA sequences in this sample encode the identical CDR3. This chain connects TRBV9 to TRBJ2-3; D is ambiguous. This CDR3 is 12 amino acids long. Germline V gene sequence: CDR1 SGDLS, CDR2 YYNGEE. Trimming removed 0 bases from V and 5 bases from J, with 4 bases in between. In DNA, the CDR3 is TGTGCCAGCAGCGTAGTTGGAGATACGCAGTATTTT. Its translation is CASSVVGDTQYF.

The rearrangement joins TRBV7-2 to TRBJ1-2, with D tentatively TRBD1 (5 bases). This CDR3 spans 14 amino acids. V gave up 5 bases and J gave up 2 bases, with 12 bases separating them. Germline lookup yields CDR1 SGHTA and CDR2 FQGNSA. The CDR3 nucleotides are TGTGCCAGCAGCGCGGGACGCCTGAACTATGGCTACACCTTC. Its translation is CASSAGRLNYGYTF.

The V call is TRBV2, the J call TRBJ2-4; D not certain. Germline V CDR1 and CDR2: SNHLY, FYNNEI. Trimming removed 9 bases from V and 6 bases from J, with 12 bases in between. CDR3 size: 12 residues. The CDR3 protein is CARDGLGNIQYF. The CDR3 nucleotides are TGTGCCAGAGACGGTCTTGGAAACATTCAGTACTTC. The whole variable domain, filled in from reference TRBV2 and TRBJ2-4, reads EPEVTQTPSHQVTQMGQEVILRCVPISNHLYFYWYRQILGQKVEFLVSFYNNEISEKSEIFDDQFSVERPDGSNFTLKIRSTKLEDSAMYFCARDGLGNIQYFGAGTRLSVL.

The chain couples TRBV4-3 to TRBJ2-3; 10 nucleotides match TRBD2. The CDR3 totals 17 residues. CDR1 and CDR2 from the germline V gene are LGHNA and YSLEER. With 0 bases clipped from V and 7 bases from J, the junction kept 10 bases outside the gene matches. The CDR3 DNA sequence: TGCGCCAGCAGCCAAGAGTTGTCGGCTAGCGGGGGTAATACGCAGTATTTT. It codes for CASSQELSASGGNTQYF.

This clone was recorded a few times. The V call is TRBV29-1, the J call TRBJ2-7; perhaps TRBD1 as D (6 bases). V lost 3 bases and J lost 3, with 12 bases in between. The CDR3 extends over 13 amino acids. CDR1 is SQVTM, CDR2 ANQGSEA, per germline. The CDR3 is CSVDRGNGYEQYF. Written as DNA, the CDR3 is TGCAGCGTTGACAGGGGCAATGGCTACGAGCAGTACTTC.

This clone was seen a few times. Other DNA sequences in the sample encode the same CDR3. The chain joins TRBV6-5 to TRBJ1-2; possible D gene TRBD1, 5 bases. V dropped 2 bases and J dropped 7 bases, with 11 bases sitting between them. The germline V gene encodes CDR1 MNHEY and CDR2 SVGAGI. The CDR3 is 13 amino acids. In nucleotides, the CDR3 is TGTGCCAGCAGTTACAGGCAGGGTGGTGGCTACACCTTC. It translates to CASSYRQGGGYTF.

This clone was picked up many times. The chain carries TRBV10-3 and TRBJ1-2; D unclear. Germline values: CDR1 ENHRY, CDR2 SYGVKD. The CDR3 loop spans 13 amino acids. Between the trimmed V and J ends, which lost 5 bases and 3 bases, there was a span of 10 bases. The CDR3, as DNA: TGTGCCATCAGTAAGGACGGAGACTATGGCTACACCTTC. Translation gives CAISKDGDYGYTF.

This clone was detected a few times. This rearrangement joins TRBV7-2 to TRBJ2-1, with D possibly TRBD1 on 5 matching bases. Germline-derived CDR1 and CDR2 are SGHTA and FQGNSA. The CDR3 runs 14 residues. The germline V and J ends were trimmed by 3 bases and 2 bases, with 8 bases remaining between them. The CDR3 coding sequence is TGTGCCAGCAGCTTGGCAGGGACCTACAATGAGCAGTTCTTC. This translates into CASSLAGTYNEQFF.

Here the CDR3 DNA reads TGCGCCAGCAAAACCCAGGGACCGAACACTGAAGCTTTCTTT. Translating it yields CASKTQGPNTEAFF. V gene TRBV5-1 combines with J gene TRBJ1-1; D is perhaps TRBD1 (5 bases). Trimming left V 6 bases short and J 1 base short, with 13 bases between. CDR3 length: 14 residues. Per the germline V gene, CDR1 is SGHRS and CDR2 is YFSETQ. The variable domain in full, with the rest retrieved from reference TRBV5-1 and TRBJ1-1, is KAGVTQTPRYLIKTRGQQVTLSCSPISGHRSVSWYQQTPGQGLQFLFEYFSETQRNKGNFPGRFSGRQFSNSRSEMNVSTLELGDSALYLCASKTQGPNTEAFFGQGTRLTVV.

The chain carries TRBV6-5 and TRBJ2-2, with 7 bases identical to TRBD1. V was clipped by 5 bases and J by 0 bases; unmatched bases: 3. The CDR3 extends over 15 amino acids. The germline V gene has CDR1 MNHEY and CDR2 SVGAGI. The CDR3 region is CASSPGTANTGELFF. Here the CDR3 DNA reads TGTGCCAGCAGTCCCGGGACAGCGAACACCGGGGAGCTGTTTTTT.

This clone is a singleton in its sample. V and J are TRBV29-1 and TRBJ1-2; 10 bases match TRBD1. The CDR3 contains 13 residues. The germline CDR1 and CDR2 sequences are SQVTM and ANQGSEA. The V gene end was trimmed by 6 bases and the J gene end by 6 bases; junction bases not matched to a gene: 7. The CDR3 DNA reads TGCAGCGTAATCGGGGACAGGGGACATGGCTACACCTTC. Translating it yields CSVIGDRGHGYTF.

J is TRBJ2-2 and V is TRBV4-2, with D perhaps TRBD1 (7 bases). Germline V CDR1 and CDR2: LGHNA, YNFKEQ. The CDR3 loop spans 14 amino acids. The V and J ends lost 4 bases and 6 bases respectively, with 12 bases between them. CDR3 bases: TGTGCCAGCAGCCTCAGGGGGGAGGCCGGGGAGCTGTTTTTT. This encodes CASSLRGEAGELFF.

CDR3 protein: CAIGARGGETEAFF. Here the CDR3 DNA reads TGTGCCATCGGTGCCAGGGGAGGTGAAACTGAAGCTTTCTTT. This chain uses TRBV10-3 with TRBJ1-1, with a possible D match to TRBD1 (6 bases). The CDR3 extends over 14 amino acids. Trimming pared 8 bases from V and 5 bases from J, leaving 18 bases between. CDR1 is ENHRY and CDR2 is SYGVKD in the germline V gene.

This clone was picked up a small number of times. The chain recombines TRBV2 with TRBJ2-1; D is unclear. CDR3 length equals 15 residues. V lost 6 bases and J 1 base, leaving 13 bases between the germline ends. CDR1 SNHLY and CDR2 FYNNEI come from the germline V gene. The CDR3, as DNA: TGTGCCAGCAGGAAAACTATGCTTTCCTACAATGAGCAGTTCTTC. This encodes CASRKTMLSYNEQFF.

Concerning this clone itself: The sample has other DNA sequences that encode this CDR3 too. J is TRBJ1-6 and V is TRBV6-5; D might be TRBD1 (5 bases). There are 14 residues in the CDR3. The V end lost 0 bases, the J end lost 8 bases, and 8 bases lay between the germline ends. Germline lookup yields CDR1 MNHEY and CDR2 SVGAGI. The CDR3 is CASSYSRGDSPLHF. Here the CDR3 DNA reads TGTGCCAGCAGTTACTCCCGGGGGGATTCACCCCTCCACTTT.

This clone was detected ten times or more. V is TRBV11-1 and J is TRBJ2-2, with D unresolved. CDR1 and CDR2 from the germline V gene are SGHAT and FQDESV (reference sequence). V lost 1 base, J lost 4 bases, and 4 bases lay in between. The CDR3 runs to 13 residues. DNA for the CDR3: TGTGCCAGCAGCTTAGGTACCACCGGGGAGCTGTTTTTT. It codes for CASSLGTTGELFF.

V is TRBV30 and J is TRBJ2-3; TRBD2 agrees at 15 bases. Germline CDR1 GTSNPN, CDR2 SVGIG (reference sequence). Trimming cost V 0 bases and J 0 bases; bases outside gene matches: 10. The CDR3 runs to 20 residues. The CDR3 DNA sequence: TGTGCCTGGAGTGTCCTGGGACTAGCGGGGGGCTATACTAGCACAGATACGCAGTATTTT. The encoded protein is CAWSVLGLAGGYTSTDTQYF.

The chain is built from TRBV30 and TRBJ1-2; D is uncertain. Germline V lookup: CDR1 GTSNPN, CDR2 SVGIG (reference sequence). The germline V and J ends were trimmed by 5 bases and 2 bases, with 9 bases remaining between them. This CDR3 region has 12 residues. The CDR3 reads CAWGGLNYGYTF. The CDR3 nucleotides read TGTGCCTGGGGTGGGCTCAACTATGGCTACACCTTC.

This clone occurred a few times. This chain uses TRBV7-2 with TRBJ2-7, with D possibly matching TRBD1 (6 bases). The CDR3 has 13 amino acids. Germline values: CDR1 SGHTA, CDR2 FQGNSA. Trimming removed 4 bases from V and 3 bases from J, with 10 bases in between. The CDR3 here is CASSWTADYEQYF. The DNA for the CDR3 is TGTGCCAGCAGCTGGACAGCTGACTACGAGCAGTACTTC.

There are a few counts of this clone. This chain connects TRBV27 to TRBJ2-5, with D unclear. CDR1 and CDR2 from the germline V gene are MNHEY and SMNVEV (reference sequence). The ends were cut back, 5 bases at V and 5 bases at J, with 12 bases in the middle. The CDR3 contains 13 residues. CDR3 coding DNA: TGTGCCAGCAGTCCCACTAATTCGGAGACCCAGTACTTC. This encodes CASSPTNSETQYF.

This clone was recorded a few times. This sequence joins TRBV19 and TRBJ2-6, with D unresolved. The CDR3 totals 14 residues. The germline V and J ends were trimmed by 5 bases and 4 bases, with 9 bases remaining between them. Germline V gives CDR1 LNHDA, CDR2 SQIVND (reference sequence). Here the CDR3 reads CASSLGVGANVLTF. The CDR3 nucleotides read TGTGCCAGTAGTCTCGGTGTAGGGGCCAACGTCCTGACTTTC.

This clone was counted only a few times. The chain couples TRBV7-9 to TRBJ1-1; maybe TRBD1 (5 bases). The CDR3 totals 15 residues. The V end was cut by 3 bases, the J end by 4 bases, with 15 bases between. Germline CDR1 SEHNR, CDR2 FQNEAQ (reference sequence). The CDR3 sequence is CASSLSQAIGTEAFF. The CDR3 nucleotides read TGTGCCAGCAGCTTGTCACAGGCAATCGGCACTGAAGCTTTCTTT.

This clone was seen a handful of times. This chain joins TRBV30 and TRBJ1-1; D is unclear. The V end lost 1 base, the J end lost 7 bases, and 13 bases lay between the germline ends. Germline values: CDR1 GTSNPN, CDR2 SVGIG (reference sequence). The CDR3 consists of 13 residues. CDR3 in amino acids: CAWSGHRALEAFF. CDR3 coding DNA: TGTGCCTGGAGTGGACACCGGGCGCTTGAAGCTTTCTTT.